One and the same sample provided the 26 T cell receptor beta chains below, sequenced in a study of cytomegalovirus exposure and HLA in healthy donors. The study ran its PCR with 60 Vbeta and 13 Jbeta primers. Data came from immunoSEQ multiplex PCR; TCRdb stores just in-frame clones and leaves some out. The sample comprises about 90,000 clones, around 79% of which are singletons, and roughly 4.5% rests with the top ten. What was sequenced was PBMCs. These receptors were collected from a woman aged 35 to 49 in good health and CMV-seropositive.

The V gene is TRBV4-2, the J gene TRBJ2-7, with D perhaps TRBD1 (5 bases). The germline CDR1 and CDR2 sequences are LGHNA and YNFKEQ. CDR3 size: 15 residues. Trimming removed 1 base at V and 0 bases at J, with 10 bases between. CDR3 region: CASSQGWGVSYEQYF. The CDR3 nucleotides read TGTGCCAGCAGCCAAGGCTGGGGCGTCTCCTACGAGCAGTACTTC.

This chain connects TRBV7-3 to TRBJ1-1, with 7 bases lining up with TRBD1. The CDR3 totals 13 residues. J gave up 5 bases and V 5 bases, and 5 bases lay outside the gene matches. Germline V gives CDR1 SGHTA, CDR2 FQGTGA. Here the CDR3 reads CASSPRQGTEAFF. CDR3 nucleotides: TGTGCCAGCAGCCCCCGACAGGGAACTGAAGCTTTCTTT.

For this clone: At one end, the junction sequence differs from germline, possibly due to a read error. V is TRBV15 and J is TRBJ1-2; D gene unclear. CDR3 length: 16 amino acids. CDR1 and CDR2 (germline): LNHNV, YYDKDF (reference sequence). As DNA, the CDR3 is TGTGCCACCAGCAGAGCTTCGTCGCGACGGGATGGAGGCTACCCCTTC. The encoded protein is CATSRASSRRDGGYPF.

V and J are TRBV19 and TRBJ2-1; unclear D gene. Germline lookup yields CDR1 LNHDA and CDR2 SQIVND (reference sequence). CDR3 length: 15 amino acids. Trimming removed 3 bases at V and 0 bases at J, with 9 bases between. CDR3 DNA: TGTGCCAGTAGTATTGTGGAGAGCTCCTACAATGAGCAGTTCTTC. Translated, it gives CASSIVESSYNEQFF.

CDR3 in DNA: TGTGCCTCCCTCCGGGACAGAGAGTCGATACAGCCCCAGCATTTT. Translating it yields CASLRDRESIQPQHF. The genes are TRBV6-1 and TRBJ1-5, with TRBD1 matching 7 bases. CDR3 size: 15 residues. Losses at the gene ends were 11 bases for V and 7 bases for J; bases not matched to a gene: 17. Per germline, CDR1 MNHNS and CDR2 SASEGT.

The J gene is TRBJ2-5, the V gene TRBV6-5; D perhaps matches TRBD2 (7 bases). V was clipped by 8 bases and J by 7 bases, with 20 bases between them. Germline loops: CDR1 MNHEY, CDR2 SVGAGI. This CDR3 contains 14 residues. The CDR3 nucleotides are TGTGCCAGCTCGGAACGGGGGGCGCGGGGGACCCAGTACTTC. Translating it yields CASSERGARGTQYF.

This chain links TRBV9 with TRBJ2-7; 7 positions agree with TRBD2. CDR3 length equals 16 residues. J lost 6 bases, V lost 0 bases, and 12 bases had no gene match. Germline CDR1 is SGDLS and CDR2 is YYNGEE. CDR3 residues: CASSVGGGGGPGEQYF. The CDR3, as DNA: TGTGCCAGCAGCGTAGGCGGTGGGGGAGGGCCAGGCGAGCAGTACTTC.

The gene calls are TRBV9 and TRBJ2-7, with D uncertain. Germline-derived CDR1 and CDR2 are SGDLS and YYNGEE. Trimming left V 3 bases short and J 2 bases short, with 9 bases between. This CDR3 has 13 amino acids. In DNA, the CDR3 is TGTGCCAGCAGCGCCGACGGAGCCTACGAGCAGTACTTC. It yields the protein CASSADGAYEQYF. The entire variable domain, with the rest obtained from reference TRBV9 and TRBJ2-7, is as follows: DSGVTQTPKHLITATGQRVTLRCSPRSGDLSVYWYQQSLDQGLQFLIQYYNGEERAKGNILERFSAQQFPDLHSELNLSSLELGDSALYFCASSADGAYEQYFGPGTRLTVT.

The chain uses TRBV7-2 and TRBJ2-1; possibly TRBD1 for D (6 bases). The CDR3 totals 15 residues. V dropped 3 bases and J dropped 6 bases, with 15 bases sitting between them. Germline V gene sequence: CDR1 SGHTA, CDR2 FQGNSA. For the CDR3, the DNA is TGTGCCAGCAGCTTTCAGGGTAGGGGGTCCAATGAGCAGTTCTTC. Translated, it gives CASSFQGRGSNEQFF.

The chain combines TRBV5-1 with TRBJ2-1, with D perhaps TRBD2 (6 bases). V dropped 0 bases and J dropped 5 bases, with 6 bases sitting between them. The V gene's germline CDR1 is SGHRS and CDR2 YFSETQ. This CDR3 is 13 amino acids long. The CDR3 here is CASSLGTNNEQFF. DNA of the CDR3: TGCGCCAGCAGCTTGGGGACTAACAATGAGCAGTTCTTC.

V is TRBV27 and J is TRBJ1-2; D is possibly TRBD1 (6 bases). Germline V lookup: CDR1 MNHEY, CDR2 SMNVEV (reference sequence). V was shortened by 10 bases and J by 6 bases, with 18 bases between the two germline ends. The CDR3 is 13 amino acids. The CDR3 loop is CANPGVRDDGYTF. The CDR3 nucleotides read TGTGCCAACCCAGGGGTGAGGGATGATGGCTACACCTTC.

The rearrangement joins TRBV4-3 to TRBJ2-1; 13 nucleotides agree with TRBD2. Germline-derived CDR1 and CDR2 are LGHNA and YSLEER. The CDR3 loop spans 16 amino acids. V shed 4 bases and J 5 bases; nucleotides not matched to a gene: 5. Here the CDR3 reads CASSRGLAGVDNEQFF. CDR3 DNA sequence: TGCGCCAGCAGCCGCGGACTAGCGGGAGTAGACAATGAGCAGTTCTTC.

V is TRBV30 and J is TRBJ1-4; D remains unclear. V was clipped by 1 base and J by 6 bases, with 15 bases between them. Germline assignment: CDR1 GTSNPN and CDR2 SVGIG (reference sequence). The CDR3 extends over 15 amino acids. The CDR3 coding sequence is TGTGCCTGGAGTGGCCATCAGGATTTCGATGAAAAACTGTTTTTT. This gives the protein CAWSGHQDFDEKLFF.

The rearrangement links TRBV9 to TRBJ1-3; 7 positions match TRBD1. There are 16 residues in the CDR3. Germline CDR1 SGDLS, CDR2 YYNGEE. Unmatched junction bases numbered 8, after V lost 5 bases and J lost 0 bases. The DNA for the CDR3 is TGTGCCAGCAGACGGGGGGGACAGTCCTCTGGAAACACCATATATTTT. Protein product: CASRRGGQSSGNTIYF.

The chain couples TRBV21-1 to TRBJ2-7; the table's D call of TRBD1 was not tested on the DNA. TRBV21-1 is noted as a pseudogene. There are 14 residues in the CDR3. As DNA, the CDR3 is TGTGCCAGCAGCGACCGACAGGGGATCTACGAGCAGTACTTC. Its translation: CASSDRQGIYEQYF.

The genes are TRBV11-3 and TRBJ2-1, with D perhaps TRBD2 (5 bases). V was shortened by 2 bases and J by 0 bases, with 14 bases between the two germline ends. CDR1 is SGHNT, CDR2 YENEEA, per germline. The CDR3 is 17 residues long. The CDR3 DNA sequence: TGTGCCAGCAGCTTACGAAGCGGAATAATCTCCTACAATGAGCAGTTCTTC. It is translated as CASSLRSGIISYNEQFF.

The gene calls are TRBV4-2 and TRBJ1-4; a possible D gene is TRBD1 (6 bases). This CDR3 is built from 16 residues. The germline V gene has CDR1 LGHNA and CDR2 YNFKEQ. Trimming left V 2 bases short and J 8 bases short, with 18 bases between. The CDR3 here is CASSQPRGRGGEKLFF. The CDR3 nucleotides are TGTGCCAGCAGCCAACCCCGGGGCAGGGGAGGGGAAAAACTGTTTTTT.

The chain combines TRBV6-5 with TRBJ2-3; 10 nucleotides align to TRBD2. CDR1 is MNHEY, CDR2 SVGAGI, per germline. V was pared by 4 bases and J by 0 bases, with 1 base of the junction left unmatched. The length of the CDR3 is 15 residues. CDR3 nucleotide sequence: TGTGCCAGCAGTTCTAGCGGGGGTAGCACAGATACGCAGTATTTT. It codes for CASSSSGGSTDTQYF.

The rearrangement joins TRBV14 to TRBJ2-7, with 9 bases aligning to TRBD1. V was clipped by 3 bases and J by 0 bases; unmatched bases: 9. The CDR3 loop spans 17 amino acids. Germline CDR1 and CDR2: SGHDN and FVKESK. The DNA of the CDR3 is TGTGCCAGCAGCCACCCCGGACAGGGGACCAGCTCCTACGAGCAGTACTTC. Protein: CASSHPGQGTSSYEQYF.

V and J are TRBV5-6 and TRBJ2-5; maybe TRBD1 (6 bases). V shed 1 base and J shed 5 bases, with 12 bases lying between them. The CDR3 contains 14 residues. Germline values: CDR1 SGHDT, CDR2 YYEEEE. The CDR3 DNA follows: TGTGCCAGCAGCTTGTTTTGGGGGCTGGAGACCCAGTACTTC. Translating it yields CASSLFWGLETQYF.

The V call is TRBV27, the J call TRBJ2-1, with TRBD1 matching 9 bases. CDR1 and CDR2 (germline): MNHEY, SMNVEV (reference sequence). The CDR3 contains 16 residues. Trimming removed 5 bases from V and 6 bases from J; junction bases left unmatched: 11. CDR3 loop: CASSPRDREKGNEQFF. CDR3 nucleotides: TGTGCCAGCAGTCCGCGGGACAGGGAGAAGGGCAATGAGCAGTTCTTC.

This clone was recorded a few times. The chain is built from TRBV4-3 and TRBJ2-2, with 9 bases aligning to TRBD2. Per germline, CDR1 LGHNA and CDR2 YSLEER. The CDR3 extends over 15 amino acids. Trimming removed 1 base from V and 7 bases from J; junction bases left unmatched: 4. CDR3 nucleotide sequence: TGCGCCAGCAGCCAAGGGATTAGCGGGAGCGGGGAGCTGTTTTTT. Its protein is CASSQGISGSGELFF.

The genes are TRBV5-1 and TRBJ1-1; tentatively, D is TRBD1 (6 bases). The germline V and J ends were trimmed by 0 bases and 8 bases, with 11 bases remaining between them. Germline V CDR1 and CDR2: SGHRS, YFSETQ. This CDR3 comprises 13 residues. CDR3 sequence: CASSLGTAGEAFF. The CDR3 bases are TGCGCCAGCAGCTTGGGGACAGCAGGAGAAGCTTTCTTT.

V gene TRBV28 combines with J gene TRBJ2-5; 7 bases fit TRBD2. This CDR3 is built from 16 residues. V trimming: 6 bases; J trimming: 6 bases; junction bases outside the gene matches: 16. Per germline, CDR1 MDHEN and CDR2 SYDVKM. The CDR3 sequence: CASRTAGVSLRKTQYF. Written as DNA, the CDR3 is TGTGCCAGCAGAACCGCGGGAGTCTCGCTCAGAAAGACCCAGTACTTC. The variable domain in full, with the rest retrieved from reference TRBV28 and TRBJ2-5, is DVKVTQSSRYLVKRTGEKVFLECVQDMDHENMFWYRQDPGLGLRLIYFSYDVKMKEKGDIPEGYSVSREKKERFSLILESASTNQTSMYLCASRTAGVSLRKTQYFGPGTRLLVL.

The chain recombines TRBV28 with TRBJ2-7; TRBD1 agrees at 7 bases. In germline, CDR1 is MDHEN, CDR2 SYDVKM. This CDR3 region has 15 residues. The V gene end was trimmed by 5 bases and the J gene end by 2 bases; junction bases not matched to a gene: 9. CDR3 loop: CASSLTGPSTYEQYF. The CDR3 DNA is TGTGCCAGCAGTCTGACAGGGCCTTCGACCTACGAGCAGTACTTC.

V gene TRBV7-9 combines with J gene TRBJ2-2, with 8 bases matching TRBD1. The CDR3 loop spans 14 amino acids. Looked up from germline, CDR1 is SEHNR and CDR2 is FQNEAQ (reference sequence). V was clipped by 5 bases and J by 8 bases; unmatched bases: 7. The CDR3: CASSMGQAVGELFF. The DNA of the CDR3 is TGTGCCAGCAGCATGGGACAGGCAGTGGGGGAGCTGTTTTTT.